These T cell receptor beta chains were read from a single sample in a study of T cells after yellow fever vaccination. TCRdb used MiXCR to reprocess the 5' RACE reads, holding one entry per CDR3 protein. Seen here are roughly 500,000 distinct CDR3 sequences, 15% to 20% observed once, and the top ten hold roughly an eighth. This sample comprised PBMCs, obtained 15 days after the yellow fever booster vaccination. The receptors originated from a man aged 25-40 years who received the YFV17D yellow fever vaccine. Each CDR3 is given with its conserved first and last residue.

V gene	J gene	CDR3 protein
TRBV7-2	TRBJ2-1	CASSRTPGTSDNEQFF
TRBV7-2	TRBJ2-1	CASSSRAGANEQFF
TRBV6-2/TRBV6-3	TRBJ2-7	CAAGTGTYEQYF
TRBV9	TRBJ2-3	CASSPLSHGTDTQYF
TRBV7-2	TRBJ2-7	CASSLAGSAAQYF
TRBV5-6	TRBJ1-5	CASSYRRAGNQPQHF
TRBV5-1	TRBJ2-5	CASSYTTERLETQYF
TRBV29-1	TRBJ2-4	CSVEDRDGLSNIQYF
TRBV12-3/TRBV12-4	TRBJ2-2	CASSFGGSDTGELFF
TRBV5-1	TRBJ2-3	CASSLLTSSTDTQYF
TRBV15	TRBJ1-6	CATSRNPLNTGPPVDSPLHF
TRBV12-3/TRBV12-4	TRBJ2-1	CASTTSSYNEQFF